One and the same sample provided the 8 T cell receptor beta chains below, sequenced in a study of post-analysis software for immune sequencing data. Study-level results: The study found TRBV5-6, TRBV5-1 and TRBV20-1 among about five TRBV segments more frequent in patients than controls.

Their antigens remain unidentified. Tagging with unique molecular identifiers was a feature of the TCR beta cDNA libraries. From the PCR reads, TCRdb called clonotypes with MiXCR, one entry per CDR3 protein. Of hundreds of thousands of distinct CDR3 sequences in the sample, roughly 27% are singletons; the top ten hold around 0.55%. Source material: blood. Receptors were obtained from a girl aged 10 to 17 with multiple sclerosis.

This chain links TRBV7-2 with TRBJ2-7, with D possibly being TRBD2 (6 bases). V was trimmed by 4 bases and J by 7 bases, leaving 20 bases between them. The CDR3 contains 15 residues. Per germline, CDR1 SGHTA and CDR2 FQGNSA. In nucleotides, the CDR3 is TGTGCCAGCAGCTCCTCTAGCGCGAGCTACAATGAGCAGTACTTC. The encoded protein is CASSSSSASYNEQYF.

The V and J genes are TRBV6-5 and TRBJ2-5, with 8 bases fitting TRBD1. The CDR3 totals 15 residues. The V and J ends lost 2 bases and 5 bases, in that order; junction bases with no gene match: 7. The germline V gene encodes CDR1 MNHEY and CDR2 SVGAGI. The CDR3 nucleotides read TGTGCCAGCAGTTACACTAGGACAGGGAGTGAGACCCAGTACTTC. Translating gives CASSYTRTGSETQYF.

This clonotype was counted a few times. The CDR3 sequence is CASSLTLAPKTEQETQYF. Written as DNA, the CDR3 is TGTGCCAGCAGCTTAACCCTAGCCCCTAAGACGGAGCAAGAGACCCAGTACTTC. The chain is built from TRBV7-4 and TRBJ2-5, with D maybe TRBD2 (5 bases). Germline V CDR1 and CDR2: SGHVT, SQSDAQ. This CDR3 comprises 18 residues. V gave up 2 bases and J gave up 2 bases, with 21 bases separating them.

The rearrangement uses TRBV7-8 and TRBJ1-5, with a weak D call TRBD1 (5 bases). CDR1 SGHVS and CDR2 FQNEAQ come from the germline V gene. The CDR3 totals 15 residues. V was clipped by 4 bases and J by 6 bases, with 16 bases between them. Here the CDR3 reads CASSSGTGPGQPQHF. CDR3 nucleotides: TGTGCCAGCAGCTCCGGGACCGGCCCCGGTCAGCCCCAGCATTTT.

The chain links TRBV29-1 to TRBJ2-7, with TRBD2 identical over 10 bases. The germline V gene has CDR1 SQVTM and CDR2 ANQGSEA. V dropped 8 bases and J dropped 5; count of bases not matched to a gene: 12. The CDR3 runs 14 residues. This chain's CDR3 is CSHGQSSGSHEQYF. As DNA, the CDR3 is TGCAGCCATGGACAGTCTAGCGGGAGTCACGAGCAGTACTTC.

The rearrangement uses TRBV7-9 and TRBJ1-1; D might be TRBD1 (6 bases). Germline loops: CDR1 SEHNR, CDR2 FQNEAQ (reference sequence). With 5 bases removed from V and 0 bases from J, the gap between germline ends came to 13 bases. The CDR3 has 15 residues. The CDR3 sequence: CASSGDIIMNTEAFF. The DNA of the CDR3 is TGTGCCAGCAGCGGGGACATTATCATGAACACTGAAGCTTTCTTT.

This clonotype came up a few times. The chain has TRBV10-3 and TRBJ2-1, with D tentatively TRBD2 (5 bases). The CDR3 is 12 amino acids. CDR1 is ENHRY and CDR2 is SYGVKD in the germline V gene. Trimming took off 2 bases at V and 9 bases at J, with 8 bases between the two ends. CDR3 sequence: CAISERGGEQFF. The CDR3 DNA reads TGTGCCATCAGTGAGAGAGGAGGTGAGCAGTTCTTC.

This clonotype was seen a handful of times. This rearrangement joins TRBV3-1 to TRBJ1-4; D remains unclear. CDR1 and CDR2 from the germline V gene are LGHDT and YNNKEL (reference sequence). The length of the CDR3 is 15 residues. Trimming took 1 base from V and 4 from J, leaving 10 bases between them. In nucleotides, the CDR3 is TGTGCCAGCAGCCAAGGGACGGCAGATAATGAAAAACTGTTTTTT. Amino acids: CASSQGTADNEKLFF.